The 12 T cell receptor beta chains reported below all come from one sample, sequenced in a study of CD8+ T cells in alopecia areata. Extracted RNA was reverse transcribed, and the resulting cDNA served as sequencing template. Generated by immunoSEQ multiplex PCR, the TCRdb table keeps only in-frame clones and is missing some. The profile shows about 180,000 clones, 50% to 60% of them singletons. The sample consisted of CD4+ T cells sorted from blood, taken at week 0. These receptors originate from a human donor with alopecia areata.

The gene calls are TRBV30 and TRBJ1-6, with D possibly being TRBD1 (5 bases). The germline CDR1 and CDR2 sequences are GTSNPN and SVGIG (reference sequence). V lost 4 bases, J lost 9 bases, and 16 bases lay in between. The CDR3 is 14 residues long. CDR3 nucleotides: TGTGCCTGGACCCCGTTAGAAGGGGTTTCACCCCTCCACTTT. Amino acid sequence: CAWTPLEGVSPLHF.

The chain joins TRBV7-8 to TRBJ1-1; 7 bases are shared with TRBD1. CDR3 length: 14 amino acids. The germline V gene has CDR1 SGHVS and CDR2 FQNEAQ. The V segment lost 5 bases and the J segment 1 base; nucleotides outside the gene matches: 4. For the CDR3, the DNA is TGTGCCAGCAGCCCACGGACAGGGAACACTGAAGCTTTCTTT. Its protein is CASSPRTGNTEAFF.

In its sample, this clone was seen many times. The chain is built from TRBV19 and TRBJ1-3; D might be TRBD1 (5 bases). Germline values: CDR1 LNHDA, CDR2 SQIVND (reference sequence). V was clipped by 8 bases and J by 4 bases, with 24 bases between them. The length of the CDR3 is 17 residues. Here the CDR3 reads CASRPPAGTDLGNTIYF. The CDR3 DNA reads TGTGCCAGTCGTCCCCCCGCAGGGACCGACCTAGGAAACACCATATATTTT.

The chain recombines TRBV10-3 with TRBJ2-6, with D uncertain. Looked up from germline, CDR1 is ENHRY and CDR2 is SYGVKD. This CDR3 is built from 16 residues. Trimming pared 2 bases from V and 0 bases from J, leaving 8 bases between. CDR3 bases: TGTGCCATCAGTGAGATTACGCACTCTGGGGCCAACGTCCTGACTTTC. As protein: CAISEITHSGANVLTF.

This clone has only a few counts. The J gene is TRBJ2-1, the V gene TRBV30; D is perhaps TRBD2 (7 bases). Germline CDR1 GTSNPN, CDR2 SVGIG (reference sequence). The CDR3 consists of 15 residues. Deletions cut 2 bases from V and 3 bases from J, with 14 bases between. The CDR3 sequence: CAWSPAGANYNEQFF. In DNA, the CDR3 is TGTGCCTGGAGTCCGGCGGGGGCAAACTACAATGAGCAGTTCTTC.

V and J are TRBV27 and TRBJ2-2, with D tentatively TRBD1 (6 bases). Per the germline V gene, CDR1 is MNHEY and CDR2 is SMNVEV (reference sequence). The CDR3 totals 17 residues. Trimming took 6 bases from V and 2 from J, leaving 19 bases between them. The chain's CDR3 is CASRRTPGQSNTGELFF. The CDR3 DNA is TGTGCCAGCAGACGAACGCCAGGACAGTCAAACACCGGGGAGCTGTTTTTT.

The chain couples TRBV30 to TRBJ1-1; D gene uncertain. With 8 bases removed from V and 6 bases from J, the gap between germline ends came to 19 bases. The germline gives CDR1 GTSNPN, CDR2 SVGIG (reference sequence). There are 13 residues in the CDR3. The CDR3 here is CAGCSSRYAEAFF. The CDR3 nucleotides are TGTGCCGGCTGCTCTTCGCGGTACGCTGAAGCTTTCTTT.

The V call is TRBV19, the J call TRBJ1-6; D ambiguous. Trimming removed 3 bases at V and 8 bases at J, with 11 bases between. The CDR3 has 14 amino acids. CDR1 LNHDA and CDR2 SQIVND come from the germline V gene (reference sequence). CDR3 DNA sequence: TGTGCCAGTAGTATCCGGGTCGACTATTCACCCCTCCACTTT. Translated, it gives CASSIRVDYSPLHF.

The gene calls are TRBV2 and TRBJ2-3, with D unresolved. Trimming removed 4 bases from V and 0 bases from J, with 5 bases in between. CDR1 SNHLY and CDR2 FYNNEI come from the germline V gene. There are 13 residues in the CDR3. The CDR3 nucleotides are TGTGCCAGCAGTGTGGGGAGCACAGATACGCAGTATTTT. This gives the protein CASSVGSTDTQYF.

In regard to this clone: Germline is not matched at one junction end, which may reflect a read error. The genes are TRBV7-7 and TRBJ2-5; the match to TRBD1 covers 12 bases. CDR1 is SSHAT and CDR2 is FNYEAQ in the germline V gene (reference sequence). This CDR3 is built from 16 residues. The CDR3 DNA follows: TGTGCTAGCAGCTCGGATGGGACAGGGGGCAAAGAGACCCAGTACTTC. Translating it yields CASSSDGTGGKETQYF.

This chain links TRBV5-6 with TRBJ2-3; D gene unclear. V dropped 3 bases and J dropped 1 base, with 9 bases sitting between them. This CDR3 spans 14 amino acids. From germline, CDR1 is SGHDT and CDR2 YYEEEE. The CDR3 DNA sequence: TGTGCCAGCAGCTACGGGCAGGGCACAGATACGCAGTATTTT. Translating it yields CASSYGQGTDTQYF. Together with reference TRBV5-6 and TRBJ2-3, the CDR3 gives the full variable domain: DAGVTQSPTHLIKTRGQQVTLRCSPKSGHDTVSWYQQALGQGPQFIFQYYEEEERQRGNFPDRFSGHQFPNYSSELNVNALLLGDSALYLCASSYGQGTDTQYFGPGTRLTVL.

V and J are TRBV11-2 and TRBJ2-5, with D perhaps TRBD2 (6 bases). Per the germline V gene, CDR1 is SGHAT and CDR2 is FQNNGV. V was trimmed by 2 bases and J by 5 bases, leaving 21 bases between them. The CDR3 has 17 residues. The CDR3: CASSLSIRGGGDETQYF. The CDR3 region has the DNA TGTGCCAGCAGCTTAAGTATTAGGGGAGGAGGGGATGAGACCCAGTACTTC.